A single sample is the source of the 5 T cell receptor beta chains below, sequenced in a study of blood T cells in healthy people across ages. Then a second PCR, running roughly 7 to 11 cycles, was carried out with a sample-barcoded 5' primer and a J-beta primer mix. TCRdb itself ran the 5' RACE reads through MiXCR, one entry per CDR3 protein. Among about 780,000 distinct CDR3 sequences listed, 46% were seen once. Sequencing used blood. These receptors were obtained from a man at least 80 years old in good health.

This chain uses TRBV11-1 with TRBJ1-1; no clear D. The CDR3 runs to 12 residues. Germline lookup yields CDR1 SGHAT and CDR2 FQDESV (reference sequence). V shed 0 bases and J shed 6 bases, with 5 bases lying between them. The CDR3 nucleotides are TGTGCCAGCAGCTTAGCAAATTCTGAAGCTTTCTTT. This translates into CASSLANSEAFF.

This clonotype turned up a few times. V is TRBV6-5 and J is TRBJ1-5; no clear D gene. The CDR3 is 14 amino acids. V was clipped by 5 bases and J by 2 bases, with 10 bases between them. Per the germline V gene, CDR1 is MNHEY and CDR2 is SVGAGI. The CDR3 coding sequence is TGTGCCAGCAGTAGGGATTGGGGCAATCAGCCCCAGCATTTT. Amino acids: CASSRDWGNQPQHF.

This sequence joins TRBV20-1 and TRBJ2-1; D not certain. With 0 bases removed from V and 5 bases from J, the gap between germline ends came to 2 bases. The CDR3 is 11 amino acids. Germline CDR1 DFQATT, CDR2 SNEGSKA (reference sequence). CDR3 coding DNA: TGCAGTGCTAGAGAAAACAATGAGCAGTTCTTC. Translation: CSARENNEQFF.

The rearrangement joins TRBV12-3 or TRBV12-4 to TRBJ2-4, with TRBD1 matching over 7 bases. The J call is doubtful: the DNA matches TRBJ2-7 better. This CDR3 spans 14 amino acids. This chain's CDR3 is CASSKQGSGYEQYF. The CDR3 coding sequence is TGTGCCAGCAGTAAACAGGGGTCGGGCTACGAGCAGTACTTC.

Concerning this clonotype: One end of the junction does not line up with germline, which may come from a read error. The V gene is TRBV20-1, the J gene TRBJ2-7; no clear D gene. This CDR3 region has 13 residues. CDR1 is DFQATT and CDR2 is SNEGSKA in the germline V gene (reference sequence). This chain's CDR3 is CSASTETRSGQCF. The CDR3 DNA is TGCAGTGCTAGTACAGAAACCCGGAGTGGGCAGTGCTTC.